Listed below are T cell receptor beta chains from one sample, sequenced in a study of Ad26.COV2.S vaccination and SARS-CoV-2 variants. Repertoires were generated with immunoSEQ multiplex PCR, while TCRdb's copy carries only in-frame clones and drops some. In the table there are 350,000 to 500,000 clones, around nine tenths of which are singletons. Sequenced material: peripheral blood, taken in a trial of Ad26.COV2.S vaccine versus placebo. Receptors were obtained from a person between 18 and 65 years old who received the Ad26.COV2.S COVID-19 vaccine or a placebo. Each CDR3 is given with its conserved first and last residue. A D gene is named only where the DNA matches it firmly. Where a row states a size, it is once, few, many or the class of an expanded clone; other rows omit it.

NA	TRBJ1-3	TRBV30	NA	CAWSVTAFHLSGNTIYF	TGTGCCTGGAGTGTAACGGCGTTTCACCTCTCTGGAAACACCATATATTTT
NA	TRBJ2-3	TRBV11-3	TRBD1	CASSLGQNGDTQYF	TGTGCCAGCAGCCTGGGACAGAATGGAGATACGCAGTATTTT
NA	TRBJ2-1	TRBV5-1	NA	CASSLMWGEQFF	TGCGCCAGCAGCTTGATGTGGGGAGAGCAGTTCTTC
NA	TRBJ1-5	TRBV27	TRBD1	CASSSQGANQPQHF	TGTGCCAGCAGTTCCCAGGGGGCGAATCAGCCCCAGCATTTT
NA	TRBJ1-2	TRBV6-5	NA	CASSSLGEGGYTF	TGTGCCAGCAGTTCTTTGGGGGAGGGGGGCTACACCTTC
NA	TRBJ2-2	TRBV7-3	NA	CASSLLYTGELFF	TGTGCCAGCAGCTTACTATACACCGGGGAGCTGTTTTTT
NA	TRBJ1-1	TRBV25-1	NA	CASSESGNTEAFF	TGTGCCAGCAGTGAATCCGGGAACACTGAAGCTTTCTTT
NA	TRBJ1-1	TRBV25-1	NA	CASSDPIGASTEAFF	TGTGCCAGCAGCGATCCCATAGGGGCAAGCACTGAAGCTTTCTTT
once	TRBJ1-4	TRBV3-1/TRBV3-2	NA	CASSRNPGGDEKLFF	TGTGCCAGCAGCCGGAACCCGGGGGGGGATGAAAAACTGTTTTTT
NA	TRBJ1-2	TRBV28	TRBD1	CASSLPRTGRTEYGYTF	TGTGCCAGCAGTTTACCCCGGACAGGCAGAACAGAATATGGCTACACCTTC
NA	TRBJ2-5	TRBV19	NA	CASKLTGTTQETQYF	TGTGCCAGTAAATTGACCGGAACTACCCAAGAGACCCAGTACTTC
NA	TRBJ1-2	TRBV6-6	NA	CASSYWGGGTNYGYTF	TGTGCCAGCAGTTACTGGGGCGGGGGGACTAACTATGGCTACACCTTC